Shown below are 15 T cell receptor beta chains from a single sample sequenced in a study of control samples from healthy donors and cancer patients. Assay used: immunoSEQ multiplex PCR; TCRdb lists only in-frame clones, some missing. The data show roughly 43,000 clones, around 87% seen once. Source material: PBMCs. The receptor source for this set is a woman aged 60-70 years with lung cancer.

This rearrangement joins TRBV30 to TRBJ2-1; D is unresolved. The germline V gene encodes CDR1 GTSNPN and CDR2 SVGIG (reference sequence). Trimming removed 4 bases at V and 2 bases at J, with 9 bases between. This CDR3 region has 13 residues. The CDR3 nucleotides read TGTGCCTGGAAAGAGCGAACCTACAATGAGCAGTTCTTC. This sequence encodes CAWKERTYNEQFF.

V gene TRBV2 combines with J gene TRBJ2-1; D may be TRBD1 (6 bases). CDR1 is SNHLY, CDR2 FYNNEI, per germline. The V end was cut by 6 bases, the J end by 4 bases, with 13 bases between. This CDR3 is 14 amino acids long. CDR3 bases: TGTGCCAGCAGCACGGACAGCTCTTACAATGAGCAGTTCTTC. Encoded protein: CASSTDSSYNEQFF. The full variable domain, its missing parts supplied by reference TRBV2 and TRBJ2-1, is EPEVTQTPSHQVTQMGQEVILRCVPISNHLYFYWYRQILGQKVEFLVSFYNNEISEKSEIFDDQFSVERPDGSNFTLKIRSTKLEDSAMYFCASSTDSSYNEQFFGPGTRLTVL.

V is TRBV5-4 and J is TRBJ2-5, with D possibly matching TRBD1 (5 bases). The germline gives CDR1 SGHNT, CDR2 YYREEE (reference sequence). There are 13 residues in the CDR3. Trimming cost V 0 bases and J 4 bases, with 7 bases left between them. The CDR3 region has the DNA TGTGCCAGCAGCTTGGATCAGGGAGAGACCCAGTACTTC. It specifies CASSLDQGETQYF.

The sample holds one count of this clone. The rearrangement joins TRBV6-5 to TRBJ1-5, with TRBD1 matching over 9 bases. The germline CDR1 and CDR2 sequences are MNHEY and SVGAGI. The CDR3 covers 15 residues. Trimming removed 10 bases from V and 0 bases from J; junction bases left unmatched: 7. CDR3 nucleotide sequence: TGTGCCACCCAGCACAGGGGGCTTAGCAATCAGCCCCAGCATTTT. As protein: CATQHRGLSNQPQHF.

This chain connects TRBV3-1 (or the pseudogene TRBV3-2) to TRBJ1-1, with D possibly being TRBD1 (6 bases). This CDR3 is built from 14 residues. Looked up from germline, CDR1 is LGHDT and CDR2 is YNNKEL (reference sequence). Trimming left V 7 bases short and J 1 base short, with 13 bases between. This CDR3 is CASTPQGSNTEAFF. The CDR3 DNA sequence: TGTGCCAGCACCCCACAGGGATCGAACACTGAAGCTTTCTTT.

The genes are TRBV6-2 or TRBV6-3 and TRBJ2-5; D is perhaps TRBD2 (6 bases). The V end was cut by 5 bases, the J end by 0 bases, with 10 bases between. CDR1 is MNHEY, CDR2 SVGEGT, per germline. CDR3 length: 14 amino acids. As DNA, the CDR3 is TGTGCCAGCAGTAAGGGCGGGAACCAAGAGACCCAGTACTTC. Protein product: CASSKGGNQETQYF.

This chain's CDR3 is CSVGGRNTFF. The CDR3 DNA reads TGCAGCGTTGGGGGGCGGAATACTTTCTTT. This chain uses TRBV29-1 with TRBJ1-1, with a possible D match to TRBD1 (6 bases). The CDR3 totals 10 residues. Per the germline V gene, CDR1 is SQVTM and CDR2 is ANQGSEA. Trimming cost V 4 bases and J 12 bases, with 12 bases left between them.

As DNA, the CDR3 is TGTGCCAGCAGTTATTCTCCGACCCTTCAGGGCTACGAGCAGTACTTC. Protein sequence: CASSYSPTLQGYEQYF. This chain joins TRBV6-5 and TRBJ2-7; perhaps TRBD1 as D (5 bases). From germline, CDR1 is MNHEY and CDR2 SVGAGI. V was shortened by 3 bases and J by 3 bases, with 18 bases between the two germline ends. The CDR3 totals 16 residues.

This chain joins TRBV13 and TRBJ1-4; D is uncertain. Germline assignment: CDR1 PRHDT and CDR2 FYEKMQ (reference sequence). The CDR3 totals 15 residues. Trimming left V 5 bases short and J 0 bases short, with 10 bases between. Here the CDR3 reads CASSPSGATNEKLFF. The CDR3 DNA reads TGTGCCAGCAGCCCCTCGGGTGCAACTAATGAAAAACTGTTTTTT.

This clone came up a few times. The rearrangement joins TRBV7-6 to TRBJ2-1; 10 bases map to TRBD2. Trimming removed 0 bases from V and 0 bases from J; junction bases left unmatched: 5. The CDR3 sequence is 18 residues long. CDR1 is SGHVS, CDR2 FNYEAQ, per germline. The CDR3 loop reads CASSLARGLADSYNEQFF. Written as DNA, the CDR3 is TGTGCCAGCAGCTTAGCAAGAGGACTAGCGGACTCCTACAATGAGCAGTTCTTC. The variable domain in full, with the rest retrieved from reference TRBV7-6 and TRBJ2-1, is GAGVSQSPRYKVTKRGQDVALRCDPISGHVSLYWYRQALGQGPEFLTYFNYEAQQDKSGLPNDRFSAERPEGSISTLTIQRTEQRDSAMYRCASSLARGLADSYNEQFFGPGTRLTVL.

The rearrangement joins TRBV28 to TRBJ2-6, with D possibly being TRBD1 or TRBD2 (5 bases each). CDR1 is MDHEN, CDR2 SYDVKM, per germline. The CDR3 sequence is 15 residues long. Trimming took 0 bases from V and 3 from J, leaving 6 bases between them. The CDR3 region has the DNA TGTGCCAGCAGTTTATGGGGGGATGGGGCCAACGTCCTGACTTTC. Its translation is CASSLWGDGANVLTF. Full variable domain (outside the CDR3, taken from reference TRBV28 and TRBJ2-6): DVKVTQSSRYLVKRTGEKVFLECVQDMDHENMFWYRQDPGLGLRLIYFSYDVKMKEKGDIPEGYSVSREKKERFSLILESASTNQTSMYLCASSLWGDGANVLTFGAGSRLTVL.

The V gene is TRBV6-1, the J gene TRBJ1-4; TRBD1 might be the D (5 bases). CDR1 is MNHNS and CDR2 is SASEGT in the germline V gene. The CDR3 loop spans 14 amino acids. The V end was cut by 1 base, the J end by 7 bases, with 10 bases between. The DNA of the CDR3 is TGTGCCAGCAGTGAAGGGTGGGACGGTGAAAAACTGTTTTTT. Its protein product is CASSEGWDGEKLFF.

The rearrangement links TRBV19 to TRBJ2-1, with TRBD2 matching over 10 bases. Germline assignment: CDR1 LNHDA and CDR2 SQIVND (reference sequence). The J segment lost 6 bases and the V segment lost 6 bases, leaving 5 bases of the junction unmatched. The CDR3 covers 14 residues. CDR3 residues: CASRAGGPINEQFF. CDR3 bases: TGTGCCAGTAGAGCGGGAGGGCCCATCAATGAGCAGTTCTTC. Complete variable domain (other parts from reference TRBV19 and TRBJ2-1): DGGITQSPKYLFRKEGQNVTLSCEQNLNHDAMYWYRQDPGQGLRLIYYSQIVNDFQKGDIAEGYSVSREKKESFPLTVTSAQKNPTAFYLCASRAGGPINEQFFGPGTRLTVL.

Here the CDR3 DNA reads TGCGCCAGCAGCTTCGGGACTTCAGGGGATACGCAGTATTTT. It is translated as CASSFGTSGDTQYF. J is TRBJ2-3 and V is TRBV5-1, with D tentatively TRBD2 (6 bases). This CDR3 has 14 residues. V shed 2 bases and J shed 6 bases, with 13 bases lying between them. Germline loops: CDR1 SGHRS, CDR2 YFSETQ.

The chain combines TRBV5-1 with TRBJ2-1; tentatively, D is TRBD1 (6 bases). The CDR3 has 14 amino acids. Germline CDR1 is SGHRS and CDR2 is YFSETQ. Trimming shortened V by 0 bases and J by 5 bases, and 9 bases separated the two germline ends. CDR3 residues: CASSLEGGDNEQFF. CDR3 sequence (DNA): TGCGCCAGCAGCTTGGAAGGGGGAGACAATGAGCAGTTCTTC. Supplemented by reference TRBV5-1 and TRBJ2-1, the full variable domain reads KAGVTQTPRYLIKTRGQQVTLSCSPISGHRSVSWYQQTPGQGLQFLFEYFSETQRNKGNFPGRFSGRQFSNSRSEMNVSTLELGDSALYLCASSLEGGDNEQFFGPGTRLTVL.